A selection of T cell receptor beta chains follows, all from one sample in a study of T-cell reconstitution after alpha-beta-depleted transplantation in children. TCRdb re-derived calls from the PCR reads in MiXCR, one entry per CDR3 protein. Of 450,000 to 700,000 distinct CDR3 sequences listed, roughly 27% are singletons. The material was PBMCs, obtained before TCRalphabeta/CD19-depleted stem cell transplant. Receptors were obtained from a boy younger than two with Wiskott-Aldrich syndrome, due to receive a stem cell transplant. The CDR3 runs from the conserved cysteine through the conserved F or W. The D gene is left open where the match is weak. Where a row states a size, it is once, few, many or the class of an expanded clone; other rows omit it.

cdr3_length: 14
j_call: TRBJ2-7
v_call: TRBV18
d_call: -
clone_size: once
cdr3_aa: CASSHAHTSYEQYF
cdr3_nt: TGTGCCAGCTCACACGCACACACATCCTACGAGCAGTACTTC

cdr3_length: 16
j_call: TRBJ1-1
v_call: TRBV27
d_call: TRBD1
clone_size: -
cdr3_aa: CASRRQGGAAYTEAFF
cdr3_nt: TGTGCCAGCAGAAGACAGGGGGGCGCCGCGTACACTGAAGCTTTCTTT

cdr3_length: 16
j_call: TRBJ2-2
v_call: TRBV11-2
d_call: -
clone_size: few
cdr3_aa: CASSLVGRVNTGELFF
cdr3_nt: TGTGCCAGCAGCTTAGTTGGGCGGGTGAACACCGGGGAGCTGTTTTTT

cdr3_length: 15
j_call: TRBJ1-5
v_call: TRBV2
d_call: -
clone_size: -
cdr3_aa: CASSMDSLSNQPQHF
cdr3_nt: TGTGCCAGCAGCATGGACAGTCTTAGCAATCAGCCCCAGCATTTT

cdr3_length: 14
j_call: TRBJ2-6
v_call: TRBV29-1
d_call: -
clone_size: -
cdr3_aa: CSVSQGSGANVLTF
cdr3_nt: TGCAGCGTTTCGCAGGGGTCTGGGGCCAACGTCCTGACTTTC

cdr3_length: 17
j_call: TRBJ2-1
v_call: TRBV6-1
d_call: TRBD2
clone_size: few
cdr3_aa: CASSRQGRLAGGNEQFF
cdr3_nt: TGTGCCAGCAGTCGACAGGGTCGACTAGCGGGAGGCAATGAGCAGTTCTTC

cdr3_length: 15
j_call: TRBJ2-2
v_call: TRBV6-1
d_call: TRBD2
clone_size: few
cdr3_aa: CASSAGTRFNGELFF
cdr3_nt: TGTGCCAGCAGTGCCGGGACTAGGTTTAACGGGGAGCTGTTTTTT

cdr3_length: 14
j_call: TRBJ2-3
v_call: TRBV5-1
d_call: -
clone_size: few
cdr3_aa: CASSLLRRTDTQYF
cdr3_nt: TGCGCCAGCAGCTTGTTGCGGCGCACAGATACGCAGTATTTT

cdr3_length: 20
j_call: TRBJ2-2
v_call: TRBV5-1
d_call: TRBD2
clone_size: -
cdr3_aa: CASSPSCAGGPFANTGELFF
cdr3_nt: TGCGCCAGCAGCCCGTCTTGTGCGGGAGGACCGTTCGCGAACACCGGGGAGCTGTTTTTT

cdr3_length: 13
j_call: TRBJ2-1
v_call: TRBV11-3
d_call: -
clone_size: -
cdr3_aa: CASSFGAYNEQFF
cdr3_nt: TGTGCCAGCAGCTTTGGAGCATACAATGAGCAGTTCTTC

cdr3_length: 12
j_call: TRBJ2-7
v_call: TRBV5-1
d_call: -
clone_size: few
cdr3_aa: CASSVDYGEQYF
cdr3_nt: TGCGCCAGCAGCGTGGACTACGGCGAGCAGTACTTC

cdr3_length: 14
j_call: TRBJ1-4
v_call: TRBV20-1
d_call: TRBD1
clone_size: few
cdr3_aa: CSARDHRGSEKLFF
cdr3_nt: TGCAGTGCTAGAGATCACAGGGGGAGTGAAAAACTGTTTTTT

cdr3_length: 14
j_call: TRBJ2-3
v_call: TRBV27
d_call: -
clone_size: -
cdr3_aa: CASSFHPIFKTQYF
cdr3_nt: TGTGCCAGCAGTTTCCACCCAATTTTTAAGACGCAGTATTTT

cdr3_length: 14
j_call: TRBJ2-7
v_call: TRBV5-1
d_call: -
clone_size: -
cdr3_aa: CASSNSRSSYEQYF
cdr3_nt: TGCGCCAGCAGCAATTCCAGGTCCTCCTACGAGCAGTACTTC

cdr3_length: 15
j_call: TRBJ2-2
v_call: TRBV15
d_call: -
clone_size: few
cdr3_aa: CATSRGTLSPGELFF
cdr3_nt: TGTGCCACCAGCCGAGGAACCCTCAGCCCCGGGGAGCTGTTTTTT

cdr3_length: 15
j_call: TRBJ1-1
v_call: TRBV5-1
d_call: -
clone_size: few
cdr3_aa: CASSLVTGENTEAFF
cdr3_nt: TGCGCCAGCAGCTTGGTGACAGGCGAGAACACTGAAGCTTTCTTT

cdr3_length: 13
j_call: TRBJ2-1
v_call: TRBV7-7
d_call: -
clone_size: few
cdr3_aa: CASSPSYYNEQFF
cdr3_nt: TGTGCCAGCAGCCCTAGCTACTACAATGAGCAGTTCTTC

cdr3_length: 16
j_call: TRBJ2-1
v_call: TRBV5-1
d_call: -
clone_size: -
cdr3_aa: CASSLARAGDPDEHFF
cdr3_nt: TGCGCCAGCAGCTTGGCTAGAGCGGGTGACCCTGATGAGCATTTCTTC

cdr3_length: 14
j_call: TRBJ2-1
v_call: TRBV5-1
d_call: TRBD2
clone_size: -
cdr3_aa: CASSLSLASYEQFF
cdr3_nt: TGCGCCAGCAGCCTCTCACTAGCGAGCTATGAGCAGTTCTTC

cdr3_length: 19
j_call: TRBJ2-6
v_call: TRBV28
d_call: -
clone_size: -
cdr3_aa: CASSRIPGTLSSGANVLTF
cdr3_nt: TGTGCCAGCAGTCGGATACCCGGGACATTAAGCTCTGGGGCCAACGTCCTGACTTTC

cdr3_length: 14
j_call: TRBJ1-5
v_call: TRBV6-1
d_call: -
clone_size: -
cdr3_aa: CASSATPGDQPQHF
cdr3_nt: TGTGCCAGCAGTGCCACCCCGGGAGATCAGCCCCAGCATTTT

cdr3_length: 13
j_call: TRBJ2-7
v_call: TRBV3-1
d_call: -
clone_size: few
cdr3_aa: CASSQDLTYEQYF
cdr3_nt: TGTGCCAGCAGCCAAGATCTTACCTACGAGCAGTACTTC

cdr3_length: 15
j_call: TRBJ2-7
v_call: TRBV6-1
d_call: -
clone_size: -
cdr3_aa: CASSIGGPGPYEQYF
cdr3_nt: TGTGCCAGCAGCATAGGGGGGCCCGGCCCCTACGAGCAGTACTTC

cdr3_length: 20
j_call: TRBJ2-1
v_call: TRBV20-1
d_call: TRBD2
clone_size: -
cdr3_aa: CSARDPTFGREGPRSNEQFF
cdr3_nt: TGCAGTGCTAGAGACCCAACCTTCGGGCGGGAGGGCCCTCGAAGCAATGAGCAGTTCTTC

cdr3_length: 14
j_call: TRBJ2-1
v_call: TRBV5-1
d_call: TRBD1
clone_size: -
cdr3_aa: CASSPGQYIFEQFF
cdr3_nt: TGCGCCAGCAGCCCGGGACAGTACATATTTGAGCAGTTCTTC

cdr3_length: 13
j_call: TRBJ2-1
v_call: TRBV20-1
d_call: TRBD2
clone_size: few
cdr3_aa: CSGTSGSYNEQFF
cdr3_nt: TGCAGTGGAACTAGCGGGAGCTACAATGAGCAGTTCTTC

cdr3_length: 15
j_call: TRBJ2-1
v_call: TRBV15
d_call: TRBD2
clone_size: few
cdr3_aa: CATSSSSGTYNEQFF
cdr3_nt: TGTGCCACCAGCAGCTCTAGCGGGACCTACAATGAGCAGTTCTTC

cdr3_length: 14
j_call: TRBJ1-1
v_call: TRBV5-1
d_call: -
clone_size: -
cdr3_aa: CASSLVPPSTEAFF
cdr3_nt: TGCGCCAGCAGCTTGGTCCCGCCGAGCACTGAAGCTTTCTTT

cdr3_length: 15
j_call: TRBJ1-5
v_call: TRBV12-3/TRBV12-4
d_call: TRBD1
clone_size: -
cdr3_aa: CASRGWTGENQPQHF
cdr3_nt: TGTGCCAGCAGGGGTTGGACAGGGGAGAATCAGCCCCAGCATTTT

cdr3_length: 15
j_call: TRBJ1-3
v_call: TRBV6-1
d_call: -
clone_size: few
cdr3_aa: CASAPTGFSGNTIYF
cdr3_nt: TGTGCCAGCGCCCCAACGGGTTTCTCTGGAAACACCATATATTTT

cdr3_length: 16
j_call: TRBJ1-6
v_call: TRBV4-1
d_call: -
clone_size: -
cdr3_aa: CASSQGHQGDNSPLHF
cdr3_nt: TGCGCCAGCAGCCAGGGACACCAGGGAGATAATTCACCCCTCCACTTT

cdr3_length: 15
j_call: TRBJ2-3
v_call: TRBV5-1
d_call: TRBD2
clone_size: few
cdr3_aa: CASSFAGVGSDTQYF
cdr3_nt: TGCGCCAGCAGCTTCGCGGGAGTAGGTTCAGATACGCAGTATTTT

cdr3_length: 17
j_call: TRBJ2-6
v_call: TRBV5-5
d_call: -
clone_size: -
cdr3_aa: CASSFRVVSSGANVLTF
cdr3_nt: TGTGCCAGCAGCTTCAGGGTCGTGAGCTCTGGGGCCAACGTCCTGACTTTC

cdr3_length: 15
j_call: TRBJ2-1
v_call: TRBV13
d_call: TRBD2
clone_size: -
cdr3_aa: CASSFREGVDNEQFF
cdr3_nt: TGTGCCAGCAGCTTCCGGGAGGGGGTGGACAATGAGCAGTTCTTC

cdr3_length: 13
j_call: TRBJ2-7
v_call: TRBV7-2
d_call: -
clone_size: few
cdr3_aa: CASSLPAVYEQYF
cdr3_nt: TGTGCCAGCAGCTTACCAGCCGTCTACGAGCAGTACTTC

cdr3_length: 15
j_call: TRBJ2-2
v_call: TRBV19
d_call: -
clone_size: -
cdr3_aa: CASSIRGGTSGELFF
cdr3_nt: TGTGCCAGTAGTATCAGGGGCGGAACGAGCGGGGAGCTGTTTTTT